This T cell receptor beta chain is from a study of shared clonotypes between healthy human individuals. Study in general: The plates for each donor numbered three CD4 naive, three CD4 memory, two CD8 naive and one CD8 memory. Regarding the study as a whole: Sequencing of the sorted subsets was shown by rarefaction to be incomplete despite large depth. Only blood underwent sampling, and tissue repertoires likely differ.

For this clone: Its specificity is unknown.

Into CD45RA+ naive and CD45RA-negative memory subsets, the CD4+ cells were split. This CDR3 comprises 12 residues. Germline assignment: CDR1 MDHEN and CDR2 SYDVKM. Trimming removed 5 bases from V and 8 bases from J, with 12 bases in between. The protocol was immunoSEQ multiplex PCR, while the TCRdb copy is restricted to in-frame clones and leaves out a portion. The table has about 600,000 clones, approximately 97% seen once; the top ten hold 0.055% to 0.07%. The chain links TRBV28 to TRBJ1-1; D is uncertain. Sequencing was performed on naive CD4+ T cells sorted from blood. Regarding subset: CD45RA+ positively selected. This receptor was taken from a woman aged 30 to 39 in good health. The CDR3 sequence: CASSLILEEAFF. In nucleotides, the CDR3 is TGTGCCAGCAGTCTAATTCTAGAGGAAGCTTTCTTT.